This T cell receptor (beta chain) emerged from a study of blood T cells in healthy people across ages. CDR1 is SGHTA and CDR2 is FQGNSA in the germline V gene. CDR3 length: 14 amino acids. V was pared by 5 bases and J by 9 bases, with 16 bases between. Alongside a J-beta primer mix, a sample-barcoded 5' primer served in a second PCR lasting 7 to 11 cycles. Each cDNA molecule received a tag from a template-switch adaptor that had 12 random nucleotides. TCRdb fed the 5' RACE reads into MiXCR, producing one record per CDR3 protein. The sample holds hundreds of thousands of distinct CDR3 sequences, 45% to 70% seen once.

Sequences were obtained from blood. The clonotype was recovered from a man aged 35 to 55 in good health. V and J are TRBV7-2 and TRBJ1-4, with D possibly being TRBD1 (6 bases). The CDR3 nucleotides read TGTGCCAGCAGCGTAGAGGGGGTGGCCAAAAAACTGTTTTTT. Amino acids: CASSVEGVAKKLFF. Full variable domain (outside the CDR3, taken from reference TRBV7-2 and TRBJ1-4): GAGVSQSPSNKVTEKGKDVELRCDPISGHTALYWYRQSLGQGLEFLIYFQGNSAPDKSGLPSDRFSAERTGGSVSTLTIQRTQQEDSAVYLCASSVEGVAKKLFFGSGTQLSVL.